These 2 T cell receptor beta chains share one sample of origin, sequenced in a study of Graves' ophthalmopathy and Graves' hyperthyroidism. RNA transcripts were the template, and TCR beta CDR3 regions were amplified from them. A first-round RT-PCR used HTBI primers, followed by a second-round multiplex PCR. MiXCR was run by TCRdb on the multiplex PCR reads, yielding one entry per CDR3 protein. The sample includes 500,000 to 700,000 distinct CDR3 sequences, 35% to 40% seen only once; the top ten take about 4.2%. Sequenced: peripheral blood or thyroid tissue (not recorded which). All receptors come from an adult man with Graves' hyperthyroidism.

The chain is built from TRBV20-1 and TRBJ2-3; 13 positions agree with TRBD2. The V segment lost 1 base and the J segment 4 bases; nucleotides outside the gene matches: 2. CDR1 is DFQATT, CDR2 SNEGSKA, per germline (reference sequence). There are 15 residues in the CDR3. The CDR3 DNA follows: TGCAGTGCTAGAGCCGGGACTAGCGGGGCAGATACGCAGTATTTT. This encodes CSARAGTSGADTQYF.

This clonotype was observed at least ten times. The rearrangement joins TRBV20-1 to TRBJ1-2, with D maybe TRBD1 (6 bases). The CDR3 length is 14 residues. CDR1 is DFQATT and CDR2 is SNEGSKA in the germline V gene (reference sequence). The CDR3 DNA sequence: TGCAGCGTTGCGCGGGGGGCTCGCGGCTATGGCTACACCTTC. Residues: CSVARGARGYGYTF.